This T cell receptor (beta chain) was recorded in a study of T-cell memory formation after mild COVID-19. Study in general: The study found TCR clusters largely donor specific.

Whole-study findings and limits: Day 15 to 85 contracting clones showed balanced CD4/CD8; day 15 to 37 expanders favored CD4+. Certain responding clones were present in pre-infection memory, suggesting participation of cross-reactive memory. Shrinking CD4+ clones resided mostly in CM and EM, and CD8+ ones in EMRA.

The CDR3 is 15 amino acids. J gave up 1 base and V 4 bases, and 5 bases lay outside the gene matches. One entry per CDR3 protein results from TCRdb running MiXCR on the 5' RACE reads. The table records a few hundred thousand distinct CDR3 sequences, around 20% of them present only once. The table lists this clonotype with a few counts. Its antigen is currently unknown. The chain employs TRBV12-3 or TRBV12-4 and TRBJ1-1, with TRBD1 matching over 8 bases. Sequencing used PBMCs or a T cell subset sorted from them (not recorded which). The receptor's source is a man between 18 and 35 years old who had mild COVID-19 (a few samples of this study predate the infection). Cell type and time point are not known. Here the CDR3 reads CASSSNRGRNTEAFF. CDR3 DNA: TGTGCCAGCAGTTCCAACAGGGGGAGGAACACTGAAGCTTTCTTT.